The next 19 T cell receptor beta chains were all read from a single sample in a study of T cells in Graves' hyperthyroidism and ophthalmopathy. Researchers took RNA transcripts and amplified the TCR beta CDR3 regions from them. The HTBI primer set was used in a first-round RT-PCR of the TCR CDR3. MiXCR, run by TCRdb on the multiplex PCR reads, gives a single entry per CDR3 protein. In the table there are approximately 590,000 distinct CDR3 sequences, 15% to 19% of which are singletons. Sequencing was done on a sample of blood. These TCRs come from a woman younger than 45 with Graves' hyperthyroidism.

This clonotype was picked up many times. The chain is built from TRBV28 and TRBJ2-5; a possible D gene is TRBD1 (5 bases). The CDR3 has 14 residues. Germline-derived CDR1 and CDR2 are MDHEN and SYDVKM. Trimming stripped 7 bases from V and 3 bases from J, with 15 bases between. DNA of the CDR3: TGTGCCAGCAAGTCGTACAGGAGAGAAGAGACCCAGTACTTC. As protein: CASKSYRREETQYF.

The CDR3 sequence: CSARGQGAGANVLTF. In DNA, the CDR3 is TGCAGTGCTAGAGGTCAGGGGGCTGGGGCCAACGTCCTGACTTTC. This sequence joins TRBV20-1 and TRBJ2-6; 7 bases agree with TRBD1. This CDR3 spans 15 amino acids. V dropped 1 base and J dropped 2; count of bases not matched to a gene: 2. Per the germline V gene, CDR1 is DFQATT and CDR2 is SNEGSKA (reference sequence).

Worth noting for this clonotype: A much more abundant neighbour one base away suggests this may be a read error. V usage is TRBV11-1 and J usage is TRBJ2-7, with D possibly being TRBD2 (5 bases). The CDR3 has 13 amino acids. Looked up from germline, CDR1 is SGHAT and CDR2 is FQDESV (reference sequence). Trimming shortened V by 3 bases and J by 2 bases, and 8 bases separated the two germline ends. The CDR3 bases are TGTGCCAGCAGCTTCCGGGGAGCCTACGAGCAGTACTTC. As protein: CASSFRGAYEQYF.

The J gene is TRBJ2-3, the V gene TRBV19; the D is unclear. V was cut by 6 bases and J by 5 bases, with 12 bases left in between. CDR3 length: 13 amino acids. The germline CDR1 and CDR2 sequences are LNHDA and SQIVND (reference sequence). CDR3 coding DNA: TGTGCCAGTAGCATACTCTCTGGAGATACGCAGTATTTT. Translation gives CASSILSGDTQYF.

This rearrangement joins TRBV24-1 to TRBJ2-3; D not resolved. This CDR3 spans 11 amino acids. Germline-derived CDR1 and CDR2 are KGHDR and SFDVKD. Between the trimmed V and J ends, which lost 6 bases and 6 bases, there was a span of 6 bases. The DNA of the CDR3 is TGTGCCACCAGTCTGGGGGATACGCAGTATTTT. This encodes CATSLGDTQYF.

The table lists this clonotype with a few counts. The chain recombines TRBV9 with TRBJ2-7; D gene uncertain. Trimming shortened V by 4 bases and J by 3 bases, and 17 bases separated the two germline ends. CDR3 length equals 15 residues. The V gene's germline CDR1 is SGDLS and CDR2 YYNGEE. DNA of the CDR3: TGTGCCAGCAGCCCTTTAGGCAGTACTATCTACGAGCAGTACTTC. Translation gives CASSPLGSTIYEQYF.

This clonotype has ten or more counts. The chain couples TRBV7-8 to TRBJ1-1, with D hard to call. Trimming pared 1 base from V and 0 bases from J, leaving 6 bases between. The CDR3 spans 14 residues. Germline assignment: CDR1 SGHVS and CDR2 FQNEAQ. The CDR3 nucleotides read TGTGCCAGCAGCTTAGGGTACATGAACACTGAAGCTTTCTTT. It encodes CASSLGYMNTEAFF.

This clonotype was counted only a few times. The V call is TRBV27, the J call TRBJ1-4, with TRBD1 matching over 7 bases. Germline assignment: CDR1 MNHEY and CDR2 SMNVEV (reference sequence). J gave up 4 bases and V 1 base, and 3 bases lay outside the gene matches. This CDR3 is 15 amino acids long. The CDR3 here is CASSLFSGGNEKLFF. The CDR3 nucleotides read TGTGCCAGCAGTTTATTCTCAGGGGGTAATGAAAAACTGTTTTTT.

Details on this clonotype: A junction end diverges from the germline sequence, so it may reflect a read error. This sequence joins TRBV7-6 and TRBJ2-5, with no clear D. Germline V gene lookup returns CDR1 SGHVS and CDR2 FNYEAQ. The CDR3 is made up of 13 amino acids. DNA of the CDR3: TGTGCCAGCAGCGCCAGTCCCGGTAGGACCCGGTACTTC. This codes for CASSASPGRTRYF.

This clonotype came up many times. This chain uses TRBV7-2 with TRBJ2-2, with D perhaps given as TRBD1 or TRBD2 (5 bases each). Trimming shortened V by 5 bases and J by 7 bases, and 11 bases separated the two germline ends. The germline V gene has CDR1 SGHTA and CDR2 FQGNSA. This CDR3 has 13 residues. Written as DNA, the CDR3 is TGTGCCAGCAGCAAAAGGGACCGCGGGGAGCTGTTTTTT. It yields the protein CASSKRDRGELFF.

V gene TRBV20-1 combines with J gene TRBJ2-3, with D possibly matching TRBD2 (5 bases). This CDR3 has 12 amino acids. Trimming stripped 6 bases from V and 1 base from J, with 8 bases between. Germline V gives CDR1 DFQATT, CDR2 SNEGSKA (reference sequence). The CDR3 here is CSADGGTDTQYF. The CDR3 coding sequence is TGCAGTGCCGACGGGGGCACAGATACGCAGTATTTT.

The DNA for the CDR3 is TGTGCCAGCAGTTACTTCCCGGGACAGACGATTTCCAACACTGAAGCTTTCTTT. This translates into CASSYFPGQTISNTEAFF. The chain couples TRBV6-2 or TRBV6-3 to TRBJ1-1; 7 bases align to TRBD1. J lost 2 bases, V lost 1 base, and 13 bases had no gene match. CDR1 is MNHEY, CDR2 SVGEGT, per germline. This CDR3 is 18 amino acids long.

This clonotype was seen many times. The CDR3 loop reads CASSYSRTGILPGYEQYF. CDR3 nucleotides: TGTGCCAGCAGTTACTCGAGAACAGGGATCCTCCCTGGGTACGAGCAGTACTTC. The chain uses TRBV6-2 or TRBV6-3 and TRBJ2-7, with a possible D match to TRBD1 (6 bases). This CDR3 contains 18 residues. V lost 0 bases and J lost 4, with 22 bases in between. The germline V gene encodes CDR1 MNHEY and CDR2 SVGEGT.

J is TRBJ2-2 and V is TRBV25-1; 15 nucleotides agree with TRBD2. The CDR3 length is 15 residues. Germline CDR1 MGHDK, CDR2 SYGVNS. J was trimmed by 5 bases and V by 8 bases; bases with no gene match: 3. The CDR3 sequence: CASGGLAGGTGELFF. The DNA for the CDR3 is TGTGCCAGCGGAGGACTAGCGGGAGGGACCGGGGAGCTGTTTTTT. The whole variable domain, filled in from reference TRBV25-1 and TRBJ2-2, reads EADIYQTPRYLVIGTGKKITLECSQTMGHDKMYWYQQDPGMELHLIHYSYGVNSTEKGDLSSESTVSRIRTEHFPLTLESARPSHTSQYLCASGGLAGGTGELFFGEGSRLTVL.

This clonotype was observed many times. V gene TRBV7-8 combines with J gene TRBJ2-5; 10 nucleotides agree with TRBD2. Trimming took 1 base from V and 1 from J; bases not matched to a gene: 3. The CDR3 is made up of 16 amino acids. Germline CDR1 reads SGHVS; CDR2 reads FQNEAQ. CDR3 DNA: TGTGCCAGCAGCTTAGAGGTAGCGGGAGGCCAAGAGACCCAGTACTTC. It yields the protein CASSLEVAGGQETQYF.

This clonotype was picked up many times. The chain is built from TRBV30 and TRBJ1-5; D call uncertain. The CDR3 is 12 amino acids. CDR1 and CDR2 (germline): GTSNPN, SVGIG (reference sequence). Trimming stripped 4 bases from V and 5 bases from J, with 9 bases between. DNA of the CDR3: TGTGCCTGGAACGCTCGGGATCAGCCCCAGCATTTT. Translated: CAWNARDQPQHF.

This clonotype was counted only a few times. V gene TRBV18 combines with J gene TRBJ1-1; D gene uncertain. From germline, CDR1 is KGHSH and CDR2 LQKENI. V shed 3 bases and J shed 0 bases, with 8 bases lying between them. There are 14 residues in the CDR3. The CDR3 sequence is CASSPPYMNTEAFF. The CDR3 nucleotides read TGTGCCAGCTCACCCCCTTACATGAACACTGAAGCTTTCTTT. Filled out from reference TRBV18 and TRBJ1-1, the complete variable domain reads NAGVMQNPRHLVRRRGQEARLRCSPMKGHSHVYWYRQLPEEGLKFMVYLQKENIIDESGMPKERFSAEFPKEGPSILRIQQVVRGDSAAYFCASSPPYMNTEAFFGQGTRLTVV.

This clonotype was recorded at least ten times. The CDR3 region is CASLTLAGGPGDNEQFF. The CDR3 DNA sequence: TGTGCCAGCTTAACCTTAGCGGGAGGCCCGGGAGACAATGAGCAGTTCTTC. V is TRBV6-2 or TRBV6-3 and J is TRBJ2-1; 10 bases match TRBD2. The CDR3 is 17 amino acids. Germline trimming cut 8 bases from V and 5 bases from J; bases unmatched to any gene: 15. Germline V gives CDR1 MNHEY, CDR2 SVGEGT.

V gene TRBV18 combines with J gene TRBJ2-7; the D is unclear. Germline V gene sequence: CDR1 KGHSH, CDR2 LQKENI. The CDR3 covers 14 residues. V lost 3 bases, J lost 0 bases, and 9 bases lay in between. The DNA of the CDR3 is TGTGCCAGCTCACCGCAGTTAAGCTCCTACGAGCAGTACTTC. Translated: CASSPQLSSYEQYF.